What follows are 24 T cell receptor beta chains derived from one specimen sequenced in a study of blood T cell repertoires in COVID-19. Profiled with immunoSEQ multiplex PCR; TCRdb holds only in-frame clones, not every one. The data contain hundreds of thousands of clones, 65% to 85% of them singletons. Sequenced sample: PBMCs or T cells enriched from blood (not recorded which). The receptors originated from a woman between 40 and 55 years old who had recovered from COVID-19.

The chain joins TRBV2 to TRBJ1-2; no clear D gene. This CDR3 contains 16 residues. Germline V lookup: CDR1 SNHLY, CDR2 FYNNEI. Trimming pared 1 base from V and 0 bases from J, leaving 12 bases between. In DNA form, the CDR3 reads TGTGCCAGCAGTGAAGACAGCCTTTCAGCTAACTATGGCTACACCTTC. Translated, it gives CASSEDSLSANYGYTF.

The chain joins TRBV10-1 to TRBJ2-2; 7 bases map to TRBD1. The germline V gene has CDR1 WNHNN and CDR2 SYGVQD (reference sequence). The CDR3 totals 13 residues. V dropped 5 bases and J dropped 6; count of bases not matched to a gene: 3. In DNA, the CDR3 is TGCGCCAGCAGTTCTGACAGGGCCGGGGAGCTGTTTTTT. This sequence encodes CASSSDRAGELFF.

The chain is built from TRBV19 and TRBJ1-1; a weak D match, TRBD1 (6 bases). V lost 5 bases and J lost 9, with 13 bases in between. This CDR3 region has 12 residues. CDR1 is LNHDA and CDR2 is SQIVND in the germline V gene (reference sequence). In DNA form, the CDR3 reads TGTGCCAGTAGTGGGACAACAGCCAAAGCTTTCTTT. It yields the protein CASSGTTAKAFF.

This chain uses TRBV11-3 with TRBJ2-5; weak D call: TRBD1 (6 bases). Looked up from germline, CDR1 is SGHNT and CDR2 is YENEEA. Trimming left V 3 bases short and J 2 bases short, with 13 bases between. This CDR3 region has 15 residues. CDR3 coding DNA: TGTGCCAGCAGCTTTGGGGTCCAGGGGCAAGAGACCCAGTACTTC. It codes for CASSFGVQGQETQYF.

The chain joins TRBV21-1 to TRBJ2-7; TRBD1, the table's D call, was not compared with the DNA. TRBV21-1 is deemed a pseudogene. CDR3 size: 13 residues. CDR3 in amino acids: CAGRRQGGNEQYV. DNA for the CDR3: TGTGCCGGGCGAAGACAGGGGGGGAACGAGCAGTACGTC.

The V and J genes are TRBV28 and TRBJ1-2; TRBD1 is a possible D gene (5 bases). This CDR3 region has 12 residues. V was cut by 4 bases and J by 8 bases, with 11 bases left in between. Germline V gene data show CDR1 as MDHEN and CDR2 as SYDVKM. CDR3 in amino acids: CASSSGGEGYTF. The CDR3 bases are TGTGCCAGCAGTTCCGGGGGGGAGGGCTACACCTTC.

V and J are TRBV5-1 and TRBJ2-2; maybe TRBD2 (5 bases). Deletions cut 2 bases from V and 7 bases from J, with 15 bases between. The CDR3 has 15 amino acids. Germline assignment: CDR1 SGHRS and CDR2 YFSETQ. The DNA for the CDR3 is TGCGCCAGCAGCTTCGAGGGAGATCTGATCGGGGAGCTGTTTTTT. Translation gives CASSFEGDLIGELFF. Using reference TRBV5-1 and TRBJ2-2 for the parts outside the CDR3, the full variable domain is KAGVTQTPRYLIKTRGQQVTLSCSPISGHRSVSWYQQTPGQGLQFLFEYFSETQRNKGNFPGRFSGRQFSNSRSEMNVSTLELGDSALYLCASSFEGDLIGELFFGEGSRLTVL.

The chain uses TRBV28 and TRBJ1-2; 7 bases fit TRBD1. The V and J ends lost 3 bases and 4 bases, in that order; junction bases with no gene match: 5. This CDR3 contains 14 residues. Germline V gene lookup returns CDR1 MDHEN and CDR2 SYDVKM. CDR3 loop: CASSFTRDSYGYTF. The DNA for the CDR3 is TGTGCCAGCAGTTTCACGCGGGACAGCTATGGCTACACCTTC.

The genes are TRBV12-3 or TRBV12-4 and TRBJ1-4; D remains unclear. With 3 bases removed from V and 8 bases from J, the gap between germline ends came to 7 bases. The CDR3 spans 12 residues. The CDR3 DNA sequence: TGTGCCAGCAGTTTCTTTACAGAAAAACTGTTTTTT. Its translation: CASSFFTEKLFF.

This rearrangement joins TRBV6-5 to TRBJ2-5; 8 positions match TRBD2. Trimming cost V 0 bases and J 3 bases; bases outside gene matches: 6. The CDR3 is made up of 16 amino acids. CDR1 MNHEY and CDR2 SVGAGI come from the germline V gene. The CDR3 coding sequence is TGTGCCAGCAGTTACTCGGCTAGCGGGCCGAAAGAGACCCAGTACTTC. Translating it yields CASSYSASGPKETQYF.

The CDR3 loop is CASEDRLNTEAFF. CDR3 bases: TGTGCCAGTGAGGACAGATTGAACACTGAAGCTTTCTTT. The gene calls are TRBV2 and TRBJ1-1; tentatively, D is TRBD1 (6 bases). The CDR3 is 13 residues long. V was trimmed by 9 bases and J by 0 bases, leaving 11 bases between them. Looked up from germline, CDR1 is SNHLY and CDR2 is FYNNEI.

This chain connects TRBV19 to TRBJ1-1, with D tentatively TRBD1 (5 bases). This CDR3 has 16 amino acids. Per germline, CDR1 LNHDA and CDR2 SQIVND (reference sequence). The V gene lost 5 bases and the J gene lost 3 bases, with 19 bases spanning the gap. Written as DNA, the CDR3 is TGTGCCAGTAGTGTCGGGAGGGGAAGATTCTACACTGAAGCTTTCTTT. Protein product: CASSVGRGRFYTEAFF.

The gene calls are TRBV7-6 and TRBJ2-6; D might be TRBD2 (5 bases). The CDR3 length is 15 residues. V was shortened by 2 bases and J by 0 bases, with 5 bases between the two germline ends. Per germline, CDR1 SGHVS and CDR2 FNYEAQ. For the CDR3, the DNA is TGTGCCAGCAGCTTAACTAGCTCTGGGGCCAACGTCCTGACTTTC. It yields the protein CASSLTSSGANVLTF.

V is TRBV2 and J is TRBJ1-5, with TRBD1 as a possible D gene (6 bases). This CDR3 is built from 14 residues. Trimming shortened V by 4 bases and J by 2 bases, and 9 bases separated the two germline ends. Germline lookup yields CDR1 SNHLY and CDR2 FYNNEI. The CDR3 reads CASSGGRGNQPQHF. The CDR3 DNA is TGTGCCAGCAGTGGGGGGCGAGGCAATCAGCCCCAGCATTTT.

The chain is built from TRBV6-1 and TRBJ2-7, with D perhaps TRBD1 (6 bases). Germline CDR1 MNHNS, CDR2 SASEGT. This CDR3 region has 13 residues. V lost 2 bases, J lost 4 bases, and 9 bases lay in between. CDR3 bases: TGTGCCAGCAGTGAATCAGGGGTGTACGAGCAGTACTTC. This gives the protein CASSESGVYEQYF.

The gene calls are TRBV7-9 and TRBJ2-2, with no clear D. This CDR3 is built from 13 residues. Per germline, CDR1 SEHNR and CDR2 FQNEAQ (reference sequence). V was cut by 1 base and J by 6 bases, with 6 bases left in between. The CDR3 coding sequence is TGTGCCAGCAGCTTAGACGGTTCCGGGGAGCTGTTTTTT. The encoded protein is CASSLDGSGELFF.

The chain uses TRBV2 and TRBJ1-5; D remains unclear. V dropped 7 bases and J dropped 5 bases, with 12 bases sitting between them. Germline V gives CDR1 SNHLY, CDR2 FYNNEI. This CDR3 spans 13 amino acids. In DNA form, the CDR3 reads TGTGCCAGCAATGTGTTGGGAGATCAGCCCCAGCATTTT. It translates to CASNVLGDQPQHF.

This clone was observed a handful of times. The DNA for the CDR3 is TGTGCCAGTAGTATACAGGGGCGAAGCACAGATACGCAGTATTTT. It translates to CASSIQGRSTDTQYF. The J gene is TRBJ2-3, the V gene TRBV19, with D possibly being TRBD1 (6 bases). Germline assignment: CDR1 LNHDA and CDR2 SQIVND (reference sequence). V dropped 2 bases and J dropped 0 bases, with 9 bases sitting between them. There are 15 residues in the CDR3.

The rearrangement joins TRBV6-5 to TRBJ2-7, with D possibly matching TRBD1 (6 bases). This CDR3 contains 12 residues. Trimming cost V 8 bases and J 4 bases, with 12 bases left between them. Germline values: CDR1 MNHEY, CDR2 SVGAGI. The CDR3 DNA reads as TGTGCCAGCGGGGGCAGGCGGTACGAGCAGTACTTC. The encoded protein is CASGGRRYEQYF.

The rearrangement joins TRBV6-5 to TRBJ1-5, with 7 bases lining up with TRBD1. Germline V gives CDR1 MNHEY, CDR2 SVGAGI. The CDR3 is 13 residues long. J lost 5 bases, V lost 6 bases, and 4 bases had no gene match. The CDR3 DNA follows: TGTGCCAGCAGCGCCGACAGGGATCAGCCCCAGCATTTT. It encodes CASSADRDQPQHF.

This clone occurred once. CDR3 in DNA: TGTGCCAGCAGCCAGGGACTAGAAACAGATACGCAGTATTTT. Its translation: CASSQGLETDTQYF. The genes are TRBV7-3 and TRBJ2-3, with TRBD2 matching over 8 bases. The V gene's germline CDR1 is SGHTA and CDR2 FQGTGA. CDR3 length: 14 residues. V trimming: 5 bases; J trimming: 3 bases; junction bases outside the gene matches: 4.

The J gene is TRBJ1-6, the V gene TRBV19; TRBD1 matches at 8 bases. V lost 10 bases, J lost 7 bases, and 12 bases stayed unmatched. The CDR3 loop spans 15 amino acids. Germline CDR1 and CDR2: LNHDA and SQIVND (reference sequence). In nucleotides, the CDR3 is TGTGCCACCTCCCAGGGGGCGCTGCCCAATTCACCCCTCCACTTT. The encoded protein is CATSQGALPNSPLHF.

Here the CDR3 DNA reads TGCACCAGCAGCCTCGGGACTAGCGGCTCCCAAGAGACCCAGTACTTC. Its protein is CTSSLGTSGSQETQYF. This chain connects TRBV1 to TRBJ2-5; TRBD2 is the table's D call and was not checked against the DNA. TRBV1 is assigned pseudogene status. The CDR3 length is 16 residues.

The CDR3 sequence is CASNPRVGSYEQYF. In nucleotides, the CDR3 is TGTGCCAGCAACCCCCGCGTAGGGAGCTACGAGCAGTACTTC. The chain joins TRBV27 to TRBJ2-7, with TRBD2 as a possible D gene (5 bases). With 7 bases removed from V and 3 bases from J, the gap between germline ends came to 16 bases. Germline values: CDR1 MNHEY, CDR2 SMNVEV (reference sequence). CDR3 length: 14 amino acids.